This TCR beta chain is from a study of T cell responses to AZD1222 COVID-19 vaccine (dated by TCRdb to about 2021). Regarding the research as a whole: TCR sequencing covered about 230 trial participants: 200 to 210 given two doses of AZD1222 and 26 given two doses of MenACWY control vaccine. Trial participants were enrolled by age into 18-55, 56-69 and 70-plus year subgroups, with roughly 150, 30 and 60 TCR-sequenced participants respectively. General study outcomes and caveats: Most participants were white British and females outnumbered males, and the authors suggested that clonal diversity may have been underestimated. In the small 56-69-year group, the increase in depth fell short of significance, most likely because of low power. Only a handful of AZD1222 recipients were SARS-CoV-2 seropositive at baseline, limiting conclusions about previously exposed vaccinees. Spike-specific TCR breadth and depth rose significantly after two AZD1222 doses compared with day 0 and with MenACWY recipients. The whole spike protein was spanned by vaccine-associated CD4 TCRs, and dominant responses were seen in regions 160-218 and 743-854. Because no day 14 peak-response samples were available, repertoires were characterized only after the peak T cell response. Epitopes outside the regions mutated in the B.1.351 and B.1.1.7 variants were reportedly recognized by nearly half of the unique spike-specific TCRs.

Worth noting for this clone: Its target antigen remains unknown. Per-base qualities were not stored, and no clone one base away is much larger.

Inclusive of the bounding cysteine and phenylalanine, the CDR3 is 12 residues long. The read is trimmed to its CDR3 DNA, 36 bases read in frame from base 1. V lost 12 bases and J lost 5 bases; the stretch between them is 13 bases long. CDR1 KGHDR and CDR2 SFDVKD are derived from the germline V gene. According to the study, the label for this sample's time point signals: about 28 days (+/-7) after the second vaccine dose. AZD1222 recipients with second doses at about 4 weeks or about 12 weeks were pooled, because spike-specific TCR depth and breadth did not differ between schedules. The vaccinee samples were drawn from two UK trials, COV001 and COV002, one of which was a single-blind randomized controlled phase 2/3 trial testing AZD1222 (ChAdOx1 nCoV-19) in healthy adults. For TCRbeta chain sequencing, PBMC samples were collected from trial participants at day 0 and at day 28 after the second dose.

The CDR3 regions of human TCRbeta chains were subjected to immunosequencing. The authors' pipeline ran thus. Repertoire TCRs were checked for matches against a reference library of SARS-CoV-2-specific TCRs that had been generated using the MIRA antigen-specificity platform. Breadth meant the fraction of unique TCRs that were SARS-CoV-2-associated, whereas depth meant the fraction of total T cells that were SARS-CoV-2-associated. Each spike-specific TCR was assigned to its reactive spike region and to a CD4 or CD8 class using the MIRA data. Log10-transformed breadth and depth values were compared by one-way ANOVA with Sidak's multiple comparisons tests. TCRdb took this table from immuneACCESS and kept in-frame rearrangements with V and J called. Such tables lack part of the clones; where checked against another copy, unresolved V genes explain under half of the gap, and the rest is unexplained. Clone size and V and J calls were adopted from that table, with D and trimming inferred from the DNA. The sample contains some 250,000 clones, 85% to 95% of them found a single time. The ten largest clones represent around 0.5% of the sample.

The sequencing here drew on peripheral blood, taken 28 days after the second AZD1222 dose. The source is an adult who received the AZD1222 COVID-19 vaccine. The chain is made from TRBV24-1 and TRBJ1-5; the D gene is unclear. The nucleotide sequence is given as TGTGCCCATGAGGCTTTGTATCAGCCCCAGCATTTT. Translated, this gives CAHEALYQPQHF.